Below are 22 T cell receptor beta chains sequenced from a single sample in a study of T-cell reconstitution after alpha-beta-depleted transplantation in children. It was with unique molecular identifiers that the TCRbeta library was prepared. TCRdb ran MiXCR on the PCR reads and lists one entry per CDR3 protein. The sample records tens of thousands of distinct CDR3 sequences, about a tenth being singletons. Sequencing used PBMCs, mostly from graft donor cells, obtained 60 days after TCRalphabeta/CD19-depleted stem cell transplant. These receptors were obtained from a male patient between 2 and 10 years old who had a stem cell transplant for chronic granulomatous disease, so the T cells may come from the graft donor.

Ten or more counts support this clonotype. This chain joins TRBV12-3 or TRBV12-4 and TRBJ1-1; D remains ambiguous. This CDR3 contains 13 residues. V was pared by 3 bases and J by 0 bases, with 5 bases between. The CDR3 loop reads CASSLIVNTEAFF. Written as DNA, the CDR3 is TGTGCCAGCAGTTTGATCGTGAACACTGAAGCTTTCTTT.

Many counts were recorded for this clonotype. The rearrangement uses TRBV14 and TRBJ2-3; D not resolved. The V gene's germline CDR1 is SGHDN and CDR2 FVKESK. The germline V and J ends were trimmed by 1 base and 6 bases, with 5 bases remaining between them. The CDR3 covers 12 residues. The CDR3 reads CASSQVRDTQYF. The DNA for the CDR3 is TGTGCCAGCAGCCAAGTACGGGATACGCAGTATTTT.

This clonotype has ten or more counts. The chain joins TRBV5-4 to TRBJ1-6; TRBD1 agrees at 7 bases. This CDR3 region has 14 residues. CDR1 SGHNT and CDR2 YYREEE come from the germline V gene (reference sequence). Trimming took 6 bases from V and 10 from J; bases not matched to a gene: 10. CDR3 nucleotides: TGTGCCAGCACCATACGAGGGGGCGGGTCACCCCTCCACTTT. Translating it yields CASTIRGGGSPLHF.

This clonotype was seen ten or more times. The chain carries TRBV28 and TRBJ2-7, with D maybe TRBD1 (6 bases). The germline V gene has CDR1 MDHEN and CDR2 SYDVKM. The CDR3 runs 17 residues. Trimming shortened V by 3 bases and J by 5 bases, and 23 bases separated the two germline ends. CDR3 nucleotide sequence: TGTGCCAGCAGTTTCGTGCTTCCTCAGGGGCGGGTCCACGAGCAGTACTTC. It specifies CASSFVLPQGRVHEQYF.

This clonotype was seen repeatedly, ten times or more. The rearrangement uses TRBV20-1 and TRBJ1-5; 7 bases align to TRBD1. CDR3 size: 14 residues. The germline V gene has CDR1 DFQATT and CDR2 SNEGSKA (reference sequence). Trimming removed 3 bases from V and 6 bases from J; junction bases left unmatched: 8. This CDR3 is CSASTGERSQPQHF. The CDR3 bases are TGCAGTGCTAGCACAGGGGAACGTAGTCAGCCCCAGCATTTT.

This clonotype was seen repeatedly, ten times or more. The chain employs TRBV27 and TRBJ2-7; 7 nucleotides agree with TRBD1. The V gene's germline CDR1 is MNHEY and CDR2 SMNVEV (reference sequence). Trimming at V came to 3 bases and at J to 4 bases, leaving 3 bases not matched to a gene. This CDR3 spans 13 amino acids. The CDR3 region is CASSFGRGYEQYF. CDR3 sequence (DNA): TGTGCCAGCAGTTTTGGCAGGGGGTACGAGCAGTACTTC.

The chain combines TRBV3-1 with TRBJ2-5; 14 bases fit TRBD2. The CDR3 loop spans 19 amino acids. V trimming: 1 base; J trimming: 2 bases; junction bases outside the gene matches: 9. From germline, CDR1 is LGHDT and CDR2 YNNKEL (reference sequence). CDR3 DNA sequence: TGTGCCAGCAGCCAAGGTGTTGGACTAGCGGGAGGTATTCAAGAGACCCAGTACTTC. This encodes CASSQGVGLAGGIQETQYF.

At least ten counts were recorded for this clonotype. This chain uses TRBV20-1 with TRBJ1-2, with TRBD1 matching 10 bases. The CDR3 consists of 14 residues. CDR1 and CDR2 from the germline V gene are DFQATT and SNEGSKA (reference sequence). Here the CDR3 reads CNYGTGEYDYGYTF. The CDR3 DNA is TGCAATTACGGGACAGGGGAGTACGACTATGGCTACACCTTC.

This clonotype was observed a handful of times. This rearrangement joins TRBV20-1 to TRBJ2-1; D may be TRBD2 (6 bases). CDR1 is DFQATT, CDR2 SNEGSKA, per germline (reference sequence). The CDR3 is 13 amino acids. The CDR3 DNA sequence: TGCAGCAGCGGCCTAGCGAGGGTCAATGAGCAGTTCTTC. Translating it yields CSSGLARVNEQFF.

This clonotype was detected a few times. The chain has TRBV27 and TRBJ1-3; D is uncertain. The CDR3 extends over 17 amino acids. V shed 5 bases and J shed 3 bases, with 20 bases lying between them. The germline gives CDR1 MNHEY, CDR2 SMNVEV (reference sequence). Written as DNA, the CDR3 is TGTGCCAGCAGTCAGTCCTCGGGCAGTCACGATGGAAACACCATATATTTT. It translates to CASSQSSGSHDGNTIYF.

This clonotype has a count of ten or more. This chain joins TRBV5-1 and TRBJ2-2; D unresolved. The CDR3 loop spans 13 amino acids. The germline gives CDR1 SGHRS, CDR2 YFSETQ. V lost 0 bases and J 4 bases, leaving 4 bases between the germline ends. CDR3 nucleotide sequence: TGCGCCAGCAGCTTGGCGGGCACCGGGGAGCTGTTTTTT. Protein sequence: CASSLAGTGELFF.

In its sample, this clonotype was seen many times. The V gene is TRBV7-2, the J gene TRBJ2-2; the D is unclear. This CDR3 region has 16 residues. V was cut by 5 bases and J by 4 bases, with 17 bases left in between. CDR1 and CDR2 (germline): SGHTA, FQGNSA. Here the CDR3 reads CASSPHVRVVTGELFF. The DNA of the CDR3 is TGTGCCAGCAGCCCACACGTAAGGGTGGTCACCGGGGAGCTGTTTTTT.

There are many counts of this clonotype. In DNA form, the CDR3 reads TGTGCCAGCAGCTTGAGGGTGGCTGGGGCCAACGTCCTGACTTTC. Protein product: CASSLRVAGANVLTF. The V and J genes are TRBV5-6 and TRBJ2-6; no clear D gene. Per germline, CDR1 SGHDT and CDR2 YYEEEE. There are 15 residues in the CDR3. The V end was cut by 1 base, the J end by 2 bases, with 7 bases between.

This chain links TRBV28 with TRBJ2-3; 11 bases agree with TRBD2. V shed 3 bases, J shed 0 bases, and the junction held 2 bases outside the gene matches. Germline V lookup: CDR1 MDHEN, CDR2 SYDVKM. The CDR3 runs 16 residues. CDR3 region: CASSFGLAGSTDTQYF. The CDR3, as DNA: TGTGCCAGCAGTTTCGGACTAGCGGGTAGCACAGATACGCAGTATTTT.

The chain carries TRBV19 and TRBJ2-1, with D possibly being TRBD1 (6 bases). V was shortened by 0 bases and J by 2 bases, with 11 bases between the two germline ends. This CDR3 has 16 amino acids. Germline CDR1 is LNHDA and CDR2 is SQIVND (reference sequence). The CDR3 nucleotides read TGTGCCAGTAGTATAGAGGGCAGGGGACCCTACAATGAGCAGTTCTTC. Amino acids: CASSIEGRGPYNEQFF.

This clonotype appeared many times. The chain couples TRBV10-3 to TRBJ2-7; D not certain. The CDR3 extends over 14 amino acids. Between the trimmed V and J ends, which lost 2 bases and 2 bases, there was a span of 10 bases. CDR1 is ENHRY and CDR2 is SYGVKD in the germline V gene. Written as DNA, the CDR3 is TGTGCCATCAGTGAGCCCCCTGCGGCCTACGAGCAGTACTTC. It specifies CAISEPPAAYEQYF.

The chain joins TRBV5-1 to TRBJ2-3; 8 bases map to TRBD2. There are 16 residues in the CDR3. The V gene's germline CDR1 is SGHRS and CDR2 YFSETQ. The V segment lost 0 bases and the J segment 2 bases; nucleotides outside the gene matches: 5. As DNA, the CDR3 is TGCGCCAGCAGCTTGGATTCGGGACTAGTCACAGATACGCAGTATTTT. This codes for CASSLDSGLVTDTQYF.

In this sample, this clonotype turned up many times. The V call is TRBV5-1, the J call TRBJ2-5; no definite D call. Germline lookup yields CDR1 SGHRS and CDR2 YFSETQ. V was cut by 0 bases and J by 5 bases, with 11 bases left in between. The CDR3 totals 14 residues. CDR3 in amino acids: CASSLEAWPETQYF. The CDR3 coding sequence is TGCGCCAGCAGCTTGGAGGCCTGGCCGGAGACCCAGTACTTC.

This clonotype was counted ten times or more. The V and J genes are TRBV4-2 and TRBJ2-2, with TRBD2 matching over 8 bases. The length of the CDR3 is 16 residues. Trimming removed 7 bases from V and 4 bases from J; junction bases left unmatched: 11. The germline gives CDR1 LGHNA, CDR2 YNFKEQ. Here the CDR3 DNA reads TGTGCCAGCACCCTTTTAGCGGGAATTGTCACCGGGGAGCTGTTTTTT. Protein sequence: CASTLLAGIVTGELFF.

This clonotype was detected only a few times. The chain has TRBV6-5 and TRBJ1-2, with TRBD1 as a possible D gene (6 bases). The CDR3 is made up of 17 amino acids. Germline V lookup: CDR1 MNHEY, CDR2 SVGAGI. V gave up 0 bases and J gave up 4 bases, with 18 bases separating them. CDR3 in DNA: TGTGCCAGCAGTTACTCCGGACGGGGGGCGGGCCCCTATGGCTACACCTTC. Protein: CASSYSGRGAGPYGYTF.

This clonotype was recorded at least ten times. This chain's CDR3 is CASSYPPGQKNIQYF. The DNA of the CDR3 is TGTGCCAGCAGTTACCCACCGGGACAGAAAAACATTCAGTACTTC. The V gene is TRBV6-2 or TRBV6-3, the J gene TRBJ2-4, with 7 bases matching TRBD1. The V gene's germline CDR1 is MNHEY and CDR2 SVGEGT. Trimming removed 2 bases from V and 4 bases from J; junction bases left unmatched: 5. The CDR3 has 15 amino acids.

The chain joins TRBV29-1 to TRBJ2-5; D may be TRBD1 (5 bases). The V gene's germline CDR1 is SQVTM and CDR2 ANQGSEA. V dropped 6 bases and J dropped 5 bases, with 10 bases sitting between them. This CDR3 region has 11 residues. Here the CDR3 DNA reads TGCAGCGTAGACAGTGTGGAGACCCAGTACTTC. Translation: CSVDSVETQYF.